Presented here are 26 T cell receptor beta chains from one specimen sequenced in a study of CD8+CD57+ T cells in acquired aplastic anemia. Previously, flow cytometry had revealed CD8+CD57+ cell expansion in the patients chosen for sequencing. Genomic DNA constituted the template upon which TCR beta VDJ and CDR3 profiling was performed. Each CDR3 protein gets one entry after TCRdb re-called the reads with MiXCR. The profile covers about 260,000 distinct CDR3 sequences, with around 82% appearing a single time and 40% to 55% taken by the ten largest. The sequenced sample consisted of sorted CD4+, CD8+, or CD8+CD57+ T cells (not recorded which) from PBMCs. These receptors originate from a human donor with aplastic anemia.

The chain links TRBV7-9 to TRBJ1-2; 7 nucleotides align to TRBD1. Looked up from germline, CDR1 is SEHNR and CDR2 is FQNEAQ (reference sequence). The V segment lost 7 bases and the J segment 6 bases; nucleotides outside the gene matches: 11. The CDR3 is 14 amino acids. The CDR3 bases are TGTGCCAGCATGGGGCCCAGGGGGGCGGATGGCTACACCTTC. This translates into CASMGPRGADGYTF.

Regarding this clonotype: In this CDR3 the conserved last residue, phenylalanine or tryptophan, is missing, so a read error is likely. The DNA is omitted, as the CDR3 cannot be located on it reliably, and the CDR3 follows TCRdb's listing. V usage is TRBV2 and J usage is TRBJ2-4; the DNA was not compared with TRBD2, the D call given in the table. The length of the CDR3 is 12 amino acids, counting both ends. Germline values: CDR1 SNHLY, CDR2 FYNNEI. The CDR3 loop is CASGGAAIILYT.

Concerning this clonotype: The CDR3 ends on some other residue instead of the conserved phenylalanine or tryptophan, so this is likely a read error. The V gene is TRBV7-8, the J gene TRBJ2-7, with a weak D call TRBD2 (5 bases). CDR3 size: 12 residues. Trimming shortened V by 0 bases and J by 9 bases, and 9 bases separated the two germline ends. Germline V gives CDR1 SGHVS, CDR2 FQNEAQ. The CDR3 here is CASSLAGGPQYQ. In nucleotides, the CDR3 is TGTGCCAGCAGCTTAGCTGGAGGTCCGCAGTACCAG.

V gene TRBV19 combines with J gene TRBJ2-3; D is unresolved. CDR1 and CDR2 (germline): LNHDA, SQIVND (reference sequence). This CDR3 has 12 amino acids. Trimming removed 7 bases from V and 0 bases from J, with 5 bases in between. The CDR3 bases are TGTGCCAGTACTGGAAGCACAGATACGCAGTATTTT. Protein product: CASTGSTDTQYF. Using reference TRBV19 and TRBJ2-3 for the parts outside the CDR3, the full variable domain is DGGITQSPKYLFRKEGQNVTLSCEQNLNHDAMYWYRQDPGQGLRLIYYSQIVNDFQKGDIAEGYSVSREKKESFPLTVTSAQKNPTAFYLCASTGSTDTQYFGPGTRLTVL.

The chain links TRBV7-2 to TRBJ1-2; D is ambiguous. CDR3 length: 13 amino acids. CDR1 and CDR2 (germline): SGHTA, FQGNSA. Trimming removed 5 bases from V and 4 bases from J, with 11 bases in between. The CDR3 bases are TGTGCCAGCAGCGTCTCCGGAGGCTATGGCTACACCTTC. Its protein is CASSVSGGYGYTF.

The rearrangement joins TRBV7-3 to TRBJ2-7, with D possibly being TRBD1 or TRBD2 (5 bases each). This CDR3 has 18 amino acids. Germline CDR1 reads SGHTA; CDR2 reads FQGTGA. Trimming stripped 3 bases from V and 1 base from J, with 22 bases between. The CDR3 loop reads CASSFHTDGAALSYEQYV. The CDR3 coding sequence is TGTGCCAGCAGCTTTCATACAGACGGGGCGGCCCTTTCCTACGAGCAGTACGTC.

A single count supports this clonotype. The CDR3 end shows no conserved phenylalanine or tryptophan, and so a read error is likely. Because the CDR3's place on the DNA is in doubt, the DNA is left out and the CDR3 is given as listed by TCRdb. J is TRBJ2-3 and V is TRBV7-3; TRBD1, the D gene given by the table, was not confirmed from the DNA. The CDR3 totals 13 residues, both ends included. The germline V gene encodes CDR1 SGHTA and CDR2 FQGTGA. The CDR3 reads CASSHGGADKQYV.

Worth noting for this clonotype: No conserved phenylalanine or tryptophan is present at the end of the CDR3, so a read error is the likely explanation. Because the CDR3's place on the DNA is in doubt, the DNA is left out and the CDR3 is given as listed by TCRdb. The chain combines TRBV7-4 with TRBJ2-4; the D call of TRBD2 is as the table states it, not checked on the DNA. The CDR3 numbers 12 amino acids, ends counted. Germline-derived CDR1 and CDR2 are SGHVT and SQSDAQ. The CDR3 protein is CASGVAGNIHYC.

The V gene is TRBV5-1, the J gene TRBJ2-7; 10 bases fit TRBD1. V was clipped by 4 bases and J by 3 bases; unmatched bases: 13. The CDR3 extends over 17 amino acids. The germline V gene has CDR1 SGHRS and CDR2 YFSETQ. This chain's CDR3 is CASSRLGGQGESYEQYF. Here the CDR3 DNA reads TGCGCCAGCAGCCGCCTGGGTGGACAGGGGGAGAGCTACGAGCAGTACTTC.

This chain connects TRBV13 to TRBJ1-5; D gene uncertain. In germline, CDR1 is PRHDT, CDR2 FYEKMQ (reference sequence). The CDR3 has 14 residues. Trimming cost V 4 bases and J 0 bases, with 7 bases left between them. The chain's CDR3 is CASSSSNSNQPQHF. The CDR3 nucleotides are TGTGCCAGCAGCTCGTCCAATAGCAATCAGCCCCAGCATTTT.

This clonotype was found a few times. Germline and junction disagree at one end, which may indicate a read error. The chain uses TRBV15 and TRBJ2-3; a weak D match, TRBD2 (5 bases). This CDR3 is built from 14 residues. Per the germline V gene, CDR1 is LNHNV and CDR2 is YYDKDF (reference sequence). The CDR3 region is CASSWAGSPDTQYF. CDR3 DNA: TGTGCCAGCAGCTGGGCGGGCAGTCCCGATACGCAGTATTTT.

The chain has TRBV11-2 and TRBJ2-3; D is uncertain. Germline CDR1 is SGHAT and CDR2 is FQNNGV. The CDR3 length is 14 residues. V was clipped by 2 bases and J by 6 bases, with 12 bases between them. The chain's CDR3 is CASSLPASTDTQYF. CDR3 in DNA: TGTGCCAGCAGCTTACCCGCCTCCACCGATACGCAGTATTTT.

About this clonotype itself: The missing conserved phenylalanine or tryptophan at the end of this CDR3 makes a read error likely. The limits of the CDR3 on the DNA are not certain, so only TCRdb's listed CDR3 is given. The V and J genes are TRBV7-9 and TRBJ2-1; the DNA was not used to check the table's D call, TRBD2. The CDR3 has 11 amino acids, counting both end residues. From germline, CDR1 is SEHNR and CDR2 FQNEAQ (reference sequence). CDR3: CASSWEAEPFY.

The rearrangement uses TRBV7-8 and TRBJ2-7; possible D gene TRBD2, 6 bases. This CDR3 is built from 18 residues. The V gene lost 0 bases and the J gene lost 3 bases, with 21 bases spanning the gap. Germline values: CDR1 SGHVS, CDR2 FQNEAQ. The CDR3 loop is CASSLAGGGETQYYEQYV. The DNA of the CDR3 is TGTGCCAGCAGCTTAGCGGGAGGTGGGGAAACGCAGTACTACGAGCAGTACGTC.

Concerning this clonotype itself: The missing conserved phenylalanine or tryptophan at the end of this CDR3 makes a read error likely. It is unclear where the CDR3 begins or ends on the DNA, so no DNA is shown, and the CDR3 is as TCRdb lists it. The chain combines TRBV7-6 with TRBJ2-3; the table's D call of TRBD1 was not tested on the DNA. The CDR3 adds up to 13 amino acids, both ends counted. Looked up from germline, CDR1 is SGHVS and CDR2 is FNYEAQ. CDR3: CASGDGGTGTRSV.

V gene TRBV20-1 combines with J gene TRBJ1-2; D is unclear. This CDR3 region has 13 residues. Germline loops: CDR1 DFQATT, CDR2 SNEGSKA (reference sequence). V was shortened by 7 bases and J by 6 bases, with 18 bases between the two germline ends. In DNA form, the CDR3 reads TGCAGTGTCAGTAAACGTGGGTTGCATGGCTACACCTTC. Protein: CSVSKRGLHGYTF.

This clonotype has a count of ten or more. This could be a read error, since a much larger clone is one nucleotide away. No DNA is shown, since the ends of the CDR3 on it are uncertain; the CDR3 is the one TCRdb lists. The gene calls are TRBV9 and TRBJ2-3. CDR1 and CDR2 from the germline V gene are SGDLS and YYNGEE. The CDR3 extends over 14 residues, inclusive of both ends. The CDR3 sequence is CASSVGADTQYFYF.

This clonotype was detected many times. The rearrangement links TRBV7-9 to TRBJ2-5, with 9 bases lining up with TRBD2. Germline V gene data show CDR1 as SEHNR and CDR2 as FQNEAQ (reference sequence). CDR3 length: 16 amino acids. V dropped 5 bases and J dropped 5; count of bases not matched to a gene: 12. Here the CDR3 reads CASSGPLAGKPETQYF. CDR3 nucleotide sequence: TGTGCCAGCAGCGGTCCTCTAGCGGGAAAGCCCGAGACCCAGTACTTC.

The chain joins TRBV7-8 to TRBJ2-7; D gene uncertain. V dropped 0 bases and J dropped 4 bases, with 10 bases sitting between them. The CDR3 sequence is 14 residues long. From germline, CDR1 is SGHVS and CDR2 FQNEAQ. In nucleotides, the CDR3 is TGTGCCAGCAGCTTAGCGCGAGGTCCATACGAGCAGTACTTC. This translates into CASSLARGPYEQYF. The whole variable domain, filled in from reference TRBV7-8 and TRBJ2-7, reads GAGVSQSPRYKVAKRGQDVALRCDPISGHVSLFWYQQALGQGPEFLTYFQNEAQLDKSGLPSDRFFAERPEGSVSTLKIQRTQQEDSAVYLCASSLARGPYEQYFGPGTRLTVT.

The chain carries TRBV20-1 and TRBJ2-7; D gene uncertain. The CDR3 sequence is 13 residues long. The germline V and J ends were trimmed by 3 bases and 0 bases, with 9 bases remaining between them. CDR1 and CDR2 from the germline V gene are DFQATT and SNEGSKA (reference sequence). The CDR3, as DNA: TGCAGTGCTAGGGAGACACTCTCCTACGAGCAGTACTTC. Encoded protein: CSARETLSYEQYF.

J is TRBJ2-3 and V is TRBV7-2, with D perhaps matching TRBD2 (5 bases). The germline V gene encodes CDR1 SGHTA and CDR2 FQGNSA. CDR3 size: 13 residues. V was clipped by 3 bases and J by 13 bases, with 17 bases between them. This CDR3 is CASSFAGTITKYF. CDR3 bases: TGTGCCAGCAGCTTTGCGGGCACAATTACCAAGTATTTT.

The chain uses TRBV2 and TRBJ1-1; 8 bases line up with TRBD1. Germline CDR1 is SNHLY and CDR2 is FYNNEI. V lost 3 bases to trimming and J lost 5 bases; unmatched junction nucleotides: 5. This CDR3 is 14 amino acids long. The chain's CDR3 is CASSDPQGGTEAFF. The CDR3, as DNA: TGTGCCAGCAGTGACCCACAGGGGGGTACTGAAGCTTTCTTT.

Remarks on this clonotype: The junction departs from germline at one end; a sequencing error may be responsible. The chain has TRBV7-9 and TRBJ2-1; D not resolved. Germline V gives CDR1 SEHNR, CDR2 FQNEAQ (reference sequence). This CDR3 spans 13 amino acids. CDR3 bases: TGTGCCAGCAGCTCTGTCTGCTGCACTGATCAGCTCTTT. Translated, it gives CASSSVCCTDQLF.

J is TRBJ2-1 and V is TRBV7-2; D is possibly TRBD2 (6 bases). With 0 bases removed from V and 5 bases from J, the gap between germline ends came to 11 bases. The length of the CDR3 is 15 residues. Germline V lookup: CDR1 SGHTA, CDR2 FQGNSA. CDR3 in amino acids: CASSLAAGSHNEQFF. The CDR3 DNA reads as TGTGCCAGCAGCTTAGCCGCGGGGAGCCACAATGAGCAGTTCTTC.

About this clonotype: The junction and the germline gene differ at one end; a read error may be behind it. This rearrangement joins TRBV7-3 to TRBJ2-7, with a weak D call TRBD1 (6 bases). Germline V gives CDR1 SGHTA, CDR2 FQGTGA. This CDR3 spans 14 amino acids. The CDR3 coding sequence is TGTGCCAGCAGCGGACAGCTAACAGGCTACACTGAAGCTTTC. Its translation: CASSGQLTGYTEAF.

The chain is built from TRBV20-1 and TRBJ1-2; D gene uncertain. This CDR3 spans 15 amino acids. V shed 5 bases and J shed 3 bases, with 19 bases lying between them. Germline lookup yields CDR1 DFQATT and CDR2 SNEGSKA (reference sequence). CDR3 nucleotide sequence: TGCAGTGCTTCTGCAGTCGCCGAGCTCGACTATGGCTACACCTTC. Amino acid sequence: CSASAVAELDYGYTF.